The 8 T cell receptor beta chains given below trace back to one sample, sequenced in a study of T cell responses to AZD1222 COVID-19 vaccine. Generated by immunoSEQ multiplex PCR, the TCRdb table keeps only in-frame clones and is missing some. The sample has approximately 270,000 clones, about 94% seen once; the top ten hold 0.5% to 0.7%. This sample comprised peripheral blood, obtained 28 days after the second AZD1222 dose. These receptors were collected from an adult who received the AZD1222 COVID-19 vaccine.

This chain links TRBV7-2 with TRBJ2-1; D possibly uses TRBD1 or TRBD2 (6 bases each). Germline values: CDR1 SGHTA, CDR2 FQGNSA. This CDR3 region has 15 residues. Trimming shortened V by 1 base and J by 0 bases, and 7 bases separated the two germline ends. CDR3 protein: CASSLGGASYNEQFF. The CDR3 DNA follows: TGTGCCAGCAGCTTAGGGGGGGCCTCCTACAATGAGCAGTTCTTC.

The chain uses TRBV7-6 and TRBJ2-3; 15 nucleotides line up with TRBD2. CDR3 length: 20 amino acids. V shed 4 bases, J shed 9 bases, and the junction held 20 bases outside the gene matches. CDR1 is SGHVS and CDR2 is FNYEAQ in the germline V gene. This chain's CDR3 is CASSSLPPGLAGGLRRTQYF. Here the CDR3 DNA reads TGTGCCAGCAGCTCTTTACCCCCGGGACTAGCGGGAGGACTCAGGAGGACGCAGTATTTT.

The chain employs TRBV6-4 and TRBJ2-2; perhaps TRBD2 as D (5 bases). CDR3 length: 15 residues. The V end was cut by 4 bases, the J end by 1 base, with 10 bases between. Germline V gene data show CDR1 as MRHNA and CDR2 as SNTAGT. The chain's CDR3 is CASSVEGGNTGELFF. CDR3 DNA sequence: TGTGCCAGCAGTGTTGAGGGCGGGAACACCGGGGAGCTGTTTTTT.

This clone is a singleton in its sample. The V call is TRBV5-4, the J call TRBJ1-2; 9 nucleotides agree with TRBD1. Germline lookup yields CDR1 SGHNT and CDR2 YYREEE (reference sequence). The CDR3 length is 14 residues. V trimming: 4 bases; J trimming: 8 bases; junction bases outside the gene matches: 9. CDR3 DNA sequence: TGTGCCAGCAGCACCCCGGGACAGGGCGGCGGCTACACCTTC. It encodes CASSTPGQGGGYTF.

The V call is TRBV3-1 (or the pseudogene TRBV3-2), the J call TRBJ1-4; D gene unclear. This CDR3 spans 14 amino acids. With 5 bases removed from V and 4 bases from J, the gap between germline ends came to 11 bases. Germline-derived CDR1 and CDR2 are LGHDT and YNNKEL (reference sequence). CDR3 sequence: CASSVRSGNEKLFF. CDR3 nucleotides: TGTGCCAGCAGCGTGCGGTCGGGTAATGAAAAACTGTTTTTT.

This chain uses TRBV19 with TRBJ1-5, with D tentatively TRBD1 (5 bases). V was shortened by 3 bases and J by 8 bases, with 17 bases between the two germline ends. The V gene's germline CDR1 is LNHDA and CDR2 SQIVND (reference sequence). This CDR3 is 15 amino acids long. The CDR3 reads CASSILGTREEPQHF. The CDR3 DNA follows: TGTGCCAGTAGTATCCTCGGGACTCGGGAGGAGCCCCAGCATTTT. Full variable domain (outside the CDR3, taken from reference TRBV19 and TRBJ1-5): DGGITQSPKYLFRKEGQNVTLSCEQNLNHDAMYWYRQDPGQGLRLIYYSQIVNDFQKGDIAEGYSVSREKKESFPLTVTSAQKNPTAFYLCASSILGTREEPQHFGDGTRLSIL.

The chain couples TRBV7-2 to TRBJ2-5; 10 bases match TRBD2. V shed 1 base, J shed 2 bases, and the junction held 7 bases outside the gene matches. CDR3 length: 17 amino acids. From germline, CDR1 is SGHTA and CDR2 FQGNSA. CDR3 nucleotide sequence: TGTGCCAGCAGCTTAGGGCTAGCGGGAGTAAGGCAAGAGACCCAGTACTTC. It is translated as CASSLGLAGVRQETQYF.

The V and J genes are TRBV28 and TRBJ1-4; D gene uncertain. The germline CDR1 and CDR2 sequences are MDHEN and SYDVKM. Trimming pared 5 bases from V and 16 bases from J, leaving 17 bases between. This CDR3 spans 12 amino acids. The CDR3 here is CASSPDGPKQFF. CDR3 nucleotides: TGTGCCAGCAGTCCCGACGGGCCCAAGCAGTTTTTT.